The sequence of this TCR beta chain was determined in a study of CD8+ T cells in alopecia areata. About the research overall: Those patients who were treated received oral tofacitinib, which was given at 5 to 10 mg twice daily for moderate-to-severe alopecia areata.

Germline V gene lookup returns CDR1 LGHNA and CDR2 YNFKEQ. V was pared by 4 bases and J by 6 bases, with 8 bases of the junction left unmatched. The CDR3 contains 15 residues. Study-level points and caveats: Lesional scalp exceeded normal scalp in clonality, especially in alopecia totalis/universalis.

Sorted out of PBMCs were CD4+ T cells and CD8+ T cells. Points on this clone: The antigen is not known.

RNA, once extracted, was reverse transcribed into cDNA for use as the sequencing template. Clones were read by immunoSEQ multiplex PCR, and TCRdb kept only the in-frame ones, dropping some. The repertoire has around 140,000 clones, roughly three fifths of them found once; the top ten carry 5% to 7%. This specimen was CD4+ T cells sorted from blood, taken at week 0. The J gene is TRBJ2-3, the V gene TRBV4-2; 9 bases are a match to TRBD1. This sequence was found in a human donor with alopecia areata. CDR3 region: CASSRPGTGIDTQYF. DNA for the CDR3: TGTGCCAGCAGCCGGCCGGGGACAGGGATTGATACGCAGTATTTT.